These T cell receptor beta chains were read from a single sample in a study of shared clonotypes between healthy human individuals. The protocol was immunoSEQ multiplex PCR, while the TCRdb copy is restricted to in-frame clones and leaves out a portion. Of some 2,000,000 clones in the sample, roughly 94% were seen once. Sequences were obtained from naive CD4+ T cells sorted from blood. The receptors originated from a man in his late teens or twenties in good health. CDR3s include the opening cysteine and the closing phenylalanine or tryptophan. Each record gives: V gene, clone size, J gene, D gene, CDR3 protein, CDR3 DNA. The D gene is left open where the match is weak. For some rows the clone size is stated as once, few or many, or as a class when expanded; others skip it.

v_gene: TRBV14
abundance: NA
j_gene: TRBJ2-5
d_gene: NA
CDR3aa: CASSQVRQLQETQYF
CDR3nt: TGTGCCAGCAGCCAAGTTCGGCAACTGCAAGAGACCCAGTACTTC

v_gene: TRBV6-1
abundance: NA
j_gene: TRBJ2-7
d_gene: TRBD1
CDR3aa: CASSEVRTGSSYEQYF
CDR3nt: TGTGCCAGCAGTGAAGTTAGGACAGGGAGCTCCTACGAGCAGTACTTC

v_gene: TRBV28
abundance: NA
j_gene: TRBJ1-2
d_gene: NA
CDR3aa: CASSLKPANYGYTF
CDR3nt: TGTGCCAGCAGTTTAAAGCCAGCCAACTATGGCTACACCTTC

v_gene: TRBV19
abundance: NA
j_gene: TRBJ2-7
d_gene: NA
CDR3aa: CASSTPDPGFHEQYF
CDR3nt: TGTGCCAGTAGTACACCGGACCCAGGGTTTCACGAGCAGTACTTC

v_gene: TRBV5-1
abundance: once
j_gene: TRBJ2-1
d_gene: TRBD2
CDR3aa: CASSPGGSGAYNEQFF
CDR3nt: TGCGCCAGCAGCCCTGGTGGTAGCGGGGCATACAATGAGCAGTTCTTC

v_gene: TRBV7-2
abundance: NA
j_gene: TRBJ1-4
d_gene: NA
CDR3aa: CASSLMGGTNEKLFF
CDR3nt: TGTGCCAGCAGCTTAATGGGGGGAACTAATGAAAAACTGTTTTTT

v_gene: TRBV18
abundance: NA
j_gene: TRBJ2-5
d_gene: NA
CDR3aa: CASSPTVQETQYF
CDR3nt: TGTGCCAGCTCACCCACGGTACAAGAGACCCAGTACTTC

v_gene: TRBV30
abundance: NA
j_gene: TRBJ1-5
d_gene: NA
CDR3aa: CAWSPPDGQPQHF
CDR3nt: TGTGCCTGGAGCCCTCCGGACGGGCAGCCCCAGCATTTT

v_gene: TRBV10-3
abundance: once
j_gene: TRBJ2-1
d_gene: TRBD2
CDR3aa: CAISDPAGGPEQFF
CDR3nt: TGTGCCATCAGTGATCCAGCGGGGGGGCCTGAGCAGTTCTTC

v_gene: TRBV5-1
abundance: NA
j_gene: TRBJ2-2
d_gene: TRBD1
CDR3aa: CASSKSRDRPEELFF
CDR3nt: TGCGCCAGCAGCAAGTCCCGGGACAGGCCAGAGGAGCTGTTTTTT

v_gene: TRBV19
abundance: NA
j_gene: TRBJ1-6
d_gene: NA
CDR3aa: CASSGGSYNSPLHF
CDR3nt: TGTGCCAGTAGTGGCGGATCCTATAATTCACCCCTCCACTTT

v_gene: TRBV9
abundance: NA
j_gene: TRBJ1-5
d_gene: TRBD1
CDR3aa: CASSVEGAQNQPQHF
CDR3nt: TGTGCCAGCAGCGTAGAGGGGGCTCAAAATCAGCCCCAGCATTTT

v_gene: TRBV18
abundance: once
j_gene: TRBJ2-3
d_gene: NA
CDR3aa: CASSPMTASTDTQYF
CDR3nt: TGTGCCAGCTCACCAATGACAGCCAGCACAGATACGCAGTATTTT

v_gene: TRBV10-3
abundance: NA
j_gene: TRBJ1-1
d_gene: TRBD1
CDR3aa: CAISPRTGGTEAFF
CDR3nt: TGTGCCATCAGTCCCAGGACAGGGGGCACTGAAGCTTTCTTT

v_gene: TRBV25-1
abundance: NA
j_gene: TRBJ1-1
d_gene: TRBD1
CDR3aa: CASSEDRGGTEAFF
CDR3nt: TGTGCCAGCAGTGAAGACAGGGGCGGCACTGAAGCTTTCTTT

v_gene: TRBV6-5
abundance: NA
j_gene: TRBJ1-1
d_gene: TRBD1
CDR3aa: CASSYSTGDTEAFF
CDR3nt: TGTGCCAGCAGTTATTCGACAGGGGACACTGAAGCTTTCTTT

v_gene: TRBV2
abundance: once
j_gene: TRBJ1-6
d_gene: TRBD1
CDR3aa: CASSEEGASNSPLHF
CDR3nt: TGTGCCAGCAGTGAGGAGGGGGCTAGTAATTCACCCCTCCACTTT

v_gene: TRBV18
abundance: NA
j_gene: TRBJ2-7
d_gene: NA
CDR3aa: CASSPVPDTSSYEQYF
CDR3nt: TGTGCCAGCTCACCGGTCCCAGACACCTCATCCTACGAGCAGTACTTC